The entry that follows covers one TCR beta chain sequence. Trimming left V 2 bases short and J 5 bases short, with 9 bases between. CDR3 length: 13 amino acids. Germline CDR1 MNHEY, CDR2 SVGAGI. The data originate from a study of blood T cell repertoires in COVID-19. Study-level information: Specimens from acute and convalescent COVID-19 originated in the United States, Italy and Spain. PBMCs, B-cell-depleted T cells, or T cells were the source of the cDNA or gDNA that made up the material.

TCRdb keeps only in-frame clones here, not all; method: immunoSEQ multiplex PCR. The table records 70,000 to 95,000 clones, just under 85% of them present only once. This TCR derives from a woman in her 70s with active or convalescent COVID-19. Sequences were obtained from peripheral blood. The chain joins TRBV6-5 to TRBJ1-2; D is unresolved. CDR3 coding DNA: TGTGCCAGCAGTTACGAGCGGAGGTATGGCTACACCTTC. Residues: CASSYERRYGYTF.